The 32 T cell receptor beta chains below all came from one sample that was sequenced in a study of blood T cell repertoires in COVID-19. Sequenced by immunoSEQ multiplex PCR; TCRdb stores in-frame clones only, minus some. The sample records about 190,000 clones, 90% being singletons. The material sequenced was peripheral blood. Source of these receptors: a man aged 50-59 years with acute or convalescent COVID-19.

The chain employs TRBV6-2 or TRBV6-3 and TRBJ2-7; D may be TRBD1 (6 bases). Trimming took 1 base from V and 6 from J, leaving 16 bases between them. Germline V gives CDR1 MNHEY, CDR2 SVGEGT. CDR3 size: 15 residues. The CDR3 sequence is CASSYYGQGLVEQYV. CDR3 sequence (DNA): TGTGCCAGCAGTTACTACGGCCAGGGGTTGGTCGAGCAGTACGTC.

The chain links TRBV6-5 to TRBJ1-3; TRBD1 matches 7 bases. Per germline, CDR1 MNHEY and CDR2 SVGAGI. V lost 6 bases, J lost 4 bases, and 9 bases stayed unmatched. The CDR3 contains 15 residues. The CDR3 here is CASRITGAKGNTIYF. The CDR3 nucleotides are TGTGCCAGCAGGATTACAGGGGCGAAAGGAAACACCATATATTTT.

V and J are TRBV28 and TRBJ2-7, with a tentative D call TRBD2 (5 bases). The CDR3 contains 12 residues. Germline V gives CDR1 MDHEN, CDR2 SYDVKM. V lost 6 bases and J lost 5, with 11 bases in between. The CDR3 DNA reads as TGTGCCAGCAGCTTGGACGGGGACGAGCAGTACGTC. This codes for CASSLDGDEQYV.

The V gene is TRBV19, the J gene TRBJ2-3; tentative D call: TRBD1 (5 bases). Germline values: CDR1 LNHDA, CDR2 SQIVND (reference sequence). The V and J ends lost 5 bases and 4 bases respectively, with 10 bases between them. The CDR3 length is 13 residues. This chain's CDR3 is CASSSDSADTQYF. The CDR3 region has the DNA TGTGCCAGTAGTTCTGACAGCGCAGATACGCAGTATTTT.

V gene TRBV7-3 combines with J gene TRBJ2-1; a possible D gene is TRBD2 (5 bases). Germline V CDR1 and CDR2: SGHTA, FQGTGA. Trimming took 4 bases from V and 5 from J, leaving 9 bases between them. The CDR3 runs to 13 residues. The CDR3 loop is CASSSPGNNEQFF. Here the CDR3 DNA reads TGTGCCAGCAGCTCCCCGGGGAACAATGAGCAGTTCTTC.

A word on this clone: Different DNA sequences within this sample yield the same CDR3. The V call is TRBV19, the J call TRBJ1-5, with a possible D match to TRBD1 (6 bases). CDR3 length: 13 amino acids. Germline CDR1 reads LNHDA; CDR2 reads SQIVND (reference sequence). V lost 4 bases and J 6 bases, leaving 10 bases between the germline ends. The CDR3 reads CASSRGQGQPQHF. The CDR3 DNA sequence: TGTGCCAGTAGTAGGGGGCAGGGTCAGCCCCAGCATTTT.

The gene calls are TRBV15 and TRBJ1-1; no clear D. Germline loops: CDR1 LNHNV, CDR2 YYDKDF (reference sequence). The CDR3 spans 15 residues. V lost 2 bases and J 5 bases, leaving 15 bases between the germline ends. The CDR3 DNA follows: TGTGCCACCAGCAGACCCCGTACTGGAGGGACTGAAGCTTTCTTT. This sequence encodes CATSRPRTGGTEAFF.

As DNA, the CDR3 is TGTGCCAGCAGTTACTCGAGCCTAGCGGGAGGAAAGACCCAGTACTTC. Translated, it gives CASSYSSLAGGKTQYF. This chain uses TRBV6-5 with TRBJ2-5, with TRBD2 identical over 11 bases. The CDR3 totals 16 residues. Germline V gene data show CDR1 as MNHEY and CDR2 as SVGAGI. V lost 0 bases, J lost 6 bases, and 6 bases stayed unmatched.

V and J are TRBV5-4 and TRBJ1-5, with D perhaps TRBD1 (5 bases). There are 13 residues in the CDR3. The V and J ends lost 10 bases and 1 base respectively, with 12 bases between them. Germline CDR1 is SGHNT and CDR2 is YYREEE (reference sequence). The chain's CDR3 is CAVGGGSNQPQHF. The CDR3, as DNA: TGTGCCGTCGGCGGGGGGAGCAATCAGCCCCAGCATTTT.

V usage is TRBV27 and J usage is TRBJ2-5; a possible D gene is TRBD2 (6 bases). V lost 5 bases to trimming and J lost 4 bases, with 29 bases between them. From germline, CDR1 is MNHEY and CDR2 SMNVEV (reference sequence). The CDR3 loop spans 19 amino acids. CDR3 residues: CASSPRARTLAEKGETQYF. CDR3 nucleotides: TGTGCCAGCAGTCCCAGGGCCCGAACTTTAGCGGAAAAGGGAGAGACCCAGTACTTC.

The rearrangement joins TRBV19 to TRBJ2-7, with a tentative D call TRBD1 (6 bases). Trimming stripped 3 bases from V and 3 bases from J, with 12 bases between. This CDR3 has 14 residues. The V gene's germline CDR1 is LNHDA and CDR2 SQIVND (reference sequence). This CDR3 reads CASSIEDRFYEQYF. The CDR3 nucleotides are TGTGCCAGTAGTATTGAGGACAGATTCTACGAGCAGTACTTC.

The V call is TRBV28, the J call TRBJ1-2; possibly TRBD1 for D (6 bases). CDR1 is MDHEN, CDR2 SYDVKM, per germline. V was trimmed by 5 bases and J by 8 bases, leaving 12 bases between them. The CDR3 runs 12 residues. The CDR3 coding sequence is TGTGCCAGCAGTACAGGGAGTGGGGGCTACACCTTC. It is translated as CASSTGSGGYTF.

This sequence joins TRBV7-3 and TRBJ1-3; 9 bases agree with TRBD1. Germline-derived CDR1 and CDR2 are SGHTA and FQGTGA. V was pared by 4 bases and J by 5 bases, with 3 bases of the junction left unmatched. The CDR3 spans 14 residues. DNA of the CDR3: TGTGCCAGCAGCTCGGGACAGGGAAGAAACACCATATATTTT. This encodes CASSSGQGRNTIYF.

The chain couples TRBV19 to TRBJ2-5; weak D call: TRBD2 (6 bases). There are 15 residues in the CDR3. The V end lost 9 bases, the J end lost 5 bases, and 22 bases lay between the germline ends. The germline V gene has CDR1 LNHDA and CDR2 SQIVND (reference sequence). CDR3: CASRRDGAGGETQYF. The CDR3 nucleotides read TGTGCCAGCAGGAGGGACGGCGCCGGCGGCGAGACCCAGTACTTC.

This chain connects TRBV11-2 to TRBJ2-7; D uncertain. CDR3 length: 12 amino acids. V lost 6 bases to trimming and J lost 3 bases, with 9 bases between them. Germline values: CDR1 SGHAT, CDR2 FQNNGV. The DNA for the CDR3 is TGTGCCAGCAGTCAGACGGGCTACGAGCAGTACGTC. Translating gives CASSQTGYEQYV.

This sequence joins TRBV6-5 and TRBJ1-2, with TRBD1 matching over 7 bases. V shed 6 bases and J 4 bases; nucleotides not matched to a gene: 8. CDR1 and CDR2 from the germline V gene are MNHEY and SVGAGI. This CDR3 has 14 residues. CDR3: CASSSPGQRYGYTF. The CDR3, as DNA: TGTGCCAGCAGCTCCCCGGGACAGCGCTATGGCTACACCTTC.

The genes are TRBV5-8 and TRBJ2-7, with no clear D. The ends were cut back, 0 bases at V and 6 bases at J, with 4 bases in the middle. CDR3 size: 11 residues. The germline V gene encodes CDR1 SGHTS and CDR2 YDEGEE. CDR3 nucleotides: TGTGCCAGCAGCTTGGGGGCCGAGCAGTACGTC. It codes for CASSLGAEQYV.

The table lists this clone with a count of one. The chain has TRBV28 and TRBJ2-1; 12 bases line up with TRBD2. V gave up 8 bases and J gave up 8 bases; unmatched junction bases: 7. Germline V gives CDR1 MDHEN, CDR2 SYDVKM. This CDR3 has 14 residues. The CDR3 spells CASETTSGSYEQFF. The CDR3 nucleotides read TGTGCCAGCGAGACGACTAGCGGGAGCTATGAGCAGTTCTTC.

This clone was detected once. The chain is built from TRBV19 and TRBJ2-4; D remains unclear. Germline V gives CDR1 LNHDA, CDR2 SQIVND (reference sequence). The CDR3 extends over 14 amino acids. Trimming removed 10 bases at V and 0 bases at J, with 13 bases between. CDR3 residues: CATSTRLAKNIQYF. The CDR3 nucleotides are TGTGCCACCTCGACACGCTTAGCCAAAAACATTCAGTACTTC.

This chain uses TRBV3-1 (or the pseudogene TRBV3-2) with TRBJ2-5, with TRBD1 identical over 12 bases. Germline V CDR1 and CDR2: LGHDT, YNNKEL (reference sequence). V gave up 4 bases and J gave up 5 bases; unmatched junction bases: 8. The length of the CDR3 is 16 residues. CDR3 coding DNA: TGTGCCAGCAGCCCCCGGGACAGGGGGCGGTTGGAGACCCAGTACTTC. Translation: CASSPRDRGRLETQYF.

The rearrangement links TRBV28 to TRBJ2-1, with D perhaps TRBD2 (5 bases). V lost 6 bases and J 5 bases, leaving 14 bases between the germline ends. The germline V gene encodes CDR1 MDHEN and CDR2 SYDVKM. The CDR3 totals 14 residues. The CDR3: CASSLPGRDNEQFF. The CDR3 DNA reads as TGTGCCAGCAGCCTCCCGGGAAGGGACAATGAGCAGTTCTTC.

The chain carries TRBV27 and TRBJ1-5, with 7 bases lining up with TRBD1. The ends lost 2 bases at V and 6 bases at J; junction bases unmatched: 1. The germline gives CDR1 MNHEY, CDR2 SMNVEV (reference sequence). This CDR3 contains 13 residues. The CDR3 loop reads CASSLQGGQPQHF. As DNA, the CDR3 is TGTGCCAGCAGTTTACAGGGGGGTCAGCCCCAGCATTTT.

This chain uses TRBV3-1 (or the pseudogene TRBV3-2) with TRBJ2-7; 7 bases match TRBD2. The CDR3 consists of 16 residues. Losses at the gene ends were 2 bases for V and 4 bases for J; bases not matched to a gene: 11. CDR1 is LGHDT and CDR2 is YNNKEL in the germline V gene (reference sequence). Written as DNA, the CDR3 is TGTGCCAGCAGCCAAATCACTCCGGGACTACCTTACGAGCAGTACTTC. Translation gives CASSQITPGLPYEQYF.

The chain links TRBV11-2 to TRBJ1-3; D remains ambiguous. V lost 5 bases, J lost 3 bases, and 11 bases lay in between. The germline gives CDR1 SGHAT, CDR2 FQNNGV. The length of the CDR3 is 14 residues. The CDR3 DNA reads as TGTGCCAGCAGCGGTCCGAGGTTTGGAAACACCATATATTTT. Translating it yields CASSGPRFGNTIYF. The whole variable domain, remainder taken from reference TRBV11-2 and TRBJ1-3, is EAGVAQSPRYKIIEKRQSVAFWCNPISGHATLYWYQQILGQGPKLLIQFQNNGVVDDSQLPKDRFSAERLKGVDSTLKIQPAKLEDSAVYLCASSGPRFGNTIYFGEGSWLTVV.

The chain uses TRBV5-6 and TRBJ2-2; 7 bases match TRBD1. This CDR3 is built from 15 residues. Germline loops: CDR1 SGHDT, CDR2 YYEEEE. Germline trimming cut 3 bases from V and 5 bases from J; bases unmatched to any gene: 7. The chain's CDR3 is CASSYRDRRTGELFF. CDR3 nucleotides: TGTGCCAGCAGCTACCGGGACAGACGGACCGGGGAGCTGTTTTTT.

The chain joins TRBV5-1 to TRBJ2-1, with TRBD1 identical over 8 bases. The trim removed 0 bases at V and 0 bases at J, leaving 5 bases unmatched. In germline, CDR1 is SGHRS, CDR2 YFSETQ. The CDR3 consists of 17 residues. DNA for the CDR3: TGCGCCAGCAGCTTGGGGACAGGGTTAGACTCCTACAATGAGCAGTTCTTC. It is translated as CASSLGTGLDSYNEQFF. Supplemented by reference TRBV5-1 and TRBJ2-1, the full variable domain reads KAGVTQTPRYLIKTRGQQVTLSCSPISGHRSVSWYQQTPGQGLQFLFEYFSETQRNKGNFPGRFSGRQFSNSRSEMNVSTLELGDSALYLCASSLGTGLDSYNEQFFGPGTRLTVL.

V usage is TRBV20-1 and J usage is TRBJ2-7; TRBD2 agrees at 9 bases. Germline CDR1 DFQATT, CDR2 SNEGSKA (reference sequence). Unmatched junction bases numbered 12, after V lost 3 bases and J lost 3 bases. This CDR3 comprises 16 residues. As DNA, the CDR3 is TGCAGTGCTAGTTCTGGAGCAAGACTAGCGGTCTACGAGCAGTACTTC. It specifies CSASSGARLAVYEQYF.

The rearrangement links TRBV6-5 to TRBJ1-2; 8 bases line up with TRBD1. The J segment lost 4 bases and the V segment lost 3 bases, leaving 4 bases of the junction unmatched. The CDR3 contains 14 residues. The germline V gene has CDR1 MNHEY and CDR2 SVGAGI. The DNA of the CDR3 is TGTGCCAGCAGTTATCAGGGGGCCGCCTATGGCTACACCTTC. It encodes CASSYQGAAYGYTF.

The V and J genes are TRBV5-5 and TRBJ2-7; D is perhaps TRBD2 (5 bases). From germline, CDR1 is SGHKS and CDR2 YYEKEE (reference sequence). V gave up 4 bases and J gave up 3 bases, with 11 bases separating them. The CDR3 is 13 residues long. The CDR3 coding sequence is TGTGCCAGCAGCAAGACCGACTACTACGAGCAGTACTTC. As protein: CASSKTDYYEQYF.

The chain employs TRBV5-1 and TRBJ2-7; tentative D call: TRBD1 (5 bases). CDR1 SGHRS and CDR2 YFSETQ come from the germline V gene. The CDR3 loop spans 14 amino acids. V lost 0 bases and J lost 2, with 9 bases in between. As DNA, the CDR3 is TGCGCCAGCAGCTTGGGGTTAGGGGCCTACGAGCAGTACGTC. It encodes CASSLGLGAYEQYV.

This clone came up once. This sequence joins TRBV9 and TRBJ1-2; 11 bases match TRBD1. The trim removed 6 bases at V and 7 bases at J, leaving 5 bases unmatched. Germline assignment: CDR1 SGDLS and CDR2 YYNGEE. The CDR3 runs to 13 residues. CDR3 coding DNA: TGTGCCAGCAAAGGACAGGGGGCGGTTGGCTACACCTTC. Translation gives CASKGQGAVGYTF. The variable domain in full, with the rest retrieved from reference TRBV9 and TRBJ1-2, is DSGVTQTPKHLITATGQRVTLRCSPRSGDLSVYWYQQSLDQGLQFLIQYYNGEERAKGNILERFSAQQFPDLHSELNLSSLELGDSALYFCASKGQGAVGYTFGSGTRLTVV.

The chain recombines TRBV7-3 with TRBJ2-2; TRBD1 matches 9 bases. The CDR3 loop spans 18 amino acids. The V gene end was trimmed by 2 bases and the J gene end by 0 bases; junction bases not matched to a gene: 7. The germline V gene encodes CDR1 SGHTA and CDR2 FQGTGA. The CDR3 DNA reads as TGTGCCAGCAGCTTATCCCCGAGGACAGGGGCGAACACCGGGGAGCTGTTTTTT. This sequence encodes CASSLSPRTGANTGELFF.